The 6 T cell receptor beta chains below were found in one sample sequenced in a study of somatic mutations in cytotoxic T cells in rheumatoid arthritis. Data came from immunoSEQ multiplex PCR; TCRdb stores just in-frame clones and leaves some out. Among about 19,000 clones listed, roughly four fifths were seen once. Sequencing was performed on CD8+ T cells sorted from blood. All receptors come from a man aged 18 to 35 with rheumatoid arthritis.

The chain has TRBV5-4 and TRBJ1-2; D may be TRBD1 (5 bases). Trimming stripped 2 bases from V and 4 bases from J, with 18 bases between. The CDR3 totals 16 residues. CDR1 is SGHNT and CDR2 is YYREEE in the germline V gene (reference sequence). The CDR3 loop is CASSFPERGVVYGYTF. The CDR3 DNA is TGTGCCAGCAGCTTCCCCGAGCGAGGGGTGGTCTATGGCTACACCTTC.

A remark on this clone: Other DNA sequences of this sample code for an identical CDR3. For the CDR3, the DNA is TGCAGCGCCTCGGGGGGGGCGATTGGGGAGCAGTACTTC. Residues: CSASGGAIGEQYF. The chain joins TRBV29-1 to TRBJ2-7, with TRBD2 matching 8 bases. V lost 7 bases, J lost 7 bases, and 12 bases stayed unmatched. CDR3 size: 13 residues. Germline V gene sequence: CDR1 SQVTM, CDR2 ANQGSEA.

V gene TRBV19 combines with J gene TRBJ2-2; D uncertain. Trimming took off 2 bases at V and 1 base at J, with 5 bases between the two ends. CDR3 size: 14 residues. Germline V gene lookup returns CDR1 LNHDA and CDR2 SQIVND (reference sequence). The DNA for the CDR3 is TGTGCCAGTAGTATAAGAAGGAACACCGGGGAGCTGTTTTTT. This codes for CASSIRRNTGELFF.

This chain links TRBV13 with TRBJ2-5; TRBD1 might be the D (5 bases). Trimming shortened V by 4 bases and J by 0 bases, and 15 bases separated the two germline ends. The CDR3 is 16 residues long. Germline CDR1 is PRHDT and CDR2 is FYEKMQ (reference sequence). For the CDR3, the DNA is TGTGCCAGCAGCTCTGTACGCTTAGGGGACCAAGAGACCCAGTACTTC. Protein sequence: CASSSVRLGDQETQYF.

The CDR3 coding sequence is TGTGCCAGCAACTGGGACTCCTACAATGAGCAGTTCTTC. It encodes CASNWDSYNEQFF. The genes are TRBV7-2 and TRBJ2-1; D ambiguous. Germline assignment: CDR1 SGHTA and CDR2 FQGNSA. V was trimmed by 7 bases and J by 0 bases, leaving 7 bases between them. This CDR3 comprises 13 residues.

The V call is TRBV18, the J call TRBJ1-2, with D unclear. V was pared by 4 bases and J by 4 bases, with 10 bases between. The CDR3 runs 13 residues. Germline V gives CDR1 KGHSH, CDR2 LQKENI. The chain's CDR3 is CASSQEESYGYTF. CDR3 DNA sequence: TGTGCCAGCTCACAAGAGGAAAGCTATGGCTACACCTTC.